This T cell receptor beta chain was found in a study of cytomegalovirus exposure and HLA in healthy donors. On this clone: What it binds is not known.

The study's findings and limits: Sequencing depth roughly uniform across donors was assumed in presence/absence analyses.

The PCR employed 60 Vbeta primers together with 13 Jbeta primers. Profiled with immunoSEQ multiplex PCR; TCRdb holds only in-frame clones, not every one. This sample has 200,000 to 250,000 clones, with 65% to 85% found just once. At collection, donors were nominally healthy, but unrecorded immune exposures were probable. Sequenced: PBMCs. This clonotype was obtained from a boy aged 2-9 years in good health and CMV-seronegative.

The CDR3 spells CASSDVRLPSRADTQYF. CDR3 in DNA: TGTGCCAGCAGCGACGTTCGACTCCCTAGCCGGGCAGATACGCAGTATTTT. This chain links TRBV14 with TRBJ2-3; TRBD2 is a possible D gene (5 bases). This CDR3 region has 17 residues. V was cut by 5 bases and J by 4 bases, with 22 bases left in between. Germline V CDR1 and CDR2: SGHDN, FVKESK.